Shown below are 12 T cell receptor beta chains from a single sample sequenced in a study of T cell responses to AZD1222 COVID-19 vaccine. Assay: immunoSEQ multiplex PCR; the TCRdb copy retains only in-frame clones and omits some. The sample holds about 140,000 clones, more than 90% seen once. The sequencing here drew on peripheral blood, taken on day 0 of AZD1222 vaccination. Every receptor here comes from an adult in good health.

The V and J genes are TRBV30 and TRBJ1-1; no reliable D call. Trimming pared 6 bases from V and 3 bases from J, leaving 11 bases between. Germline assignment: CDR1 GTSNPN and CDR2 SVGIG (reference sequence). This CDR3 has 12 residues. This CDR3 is CACRRWDTEAFF. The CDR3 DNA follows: TGTGCCTGCCGGCGGTGGGACACTGAAGCTTTCTTT.

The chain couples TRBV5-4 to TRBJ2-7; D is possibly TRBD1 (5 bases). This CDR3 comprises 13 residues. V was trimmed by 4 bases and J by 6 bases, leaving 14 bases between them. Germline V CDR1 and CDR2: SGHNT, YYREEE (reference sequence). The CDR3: CASSPEDRAEQYF. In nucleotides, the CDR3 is TGTGCCAGCAGCCCCGAAGACAGAGCCGAGCAGTACTTC.

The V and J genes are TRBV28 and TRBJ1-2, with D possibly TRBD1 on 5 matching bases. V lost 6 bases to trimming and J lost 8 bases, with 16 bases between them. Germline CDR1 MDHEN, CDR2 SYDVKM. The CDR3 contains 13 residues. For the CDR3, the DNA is TGTGCCAGCAGGCCGGGGCAGAAGGGAGGCTACACCTTC. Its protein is CASRPGQKGGYTF.

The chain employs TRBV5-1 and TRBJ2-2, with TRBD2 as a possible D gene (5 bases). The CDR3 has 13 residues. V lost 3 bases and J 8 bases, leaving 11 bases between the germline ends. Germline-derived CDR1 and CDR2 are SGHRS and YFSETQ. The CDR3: CASSSLTRGELFF. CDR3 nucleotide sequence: TGCGCCAGCAGCTCTTTAACTAGGGGGGAGCTGTTTTTT.

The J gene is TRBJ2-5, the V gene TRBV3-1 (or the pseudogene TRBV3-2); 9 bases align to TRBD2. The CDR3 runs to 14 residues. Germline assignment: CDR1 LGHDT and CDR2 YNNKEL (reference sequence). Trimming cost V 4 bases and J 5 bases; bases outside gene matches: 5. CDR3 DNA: TGTGCCAGCAGCCTTAGCGGGAGTTGGGAGACCCAGTACTTC. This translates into CASSLSGSWETQYF.

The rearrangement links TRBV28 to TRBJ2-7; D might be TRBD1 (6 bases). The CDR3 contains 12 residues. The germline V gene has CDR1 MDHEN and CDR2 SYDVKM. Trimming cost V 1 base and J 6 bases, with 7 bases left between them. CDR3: CASSLYRVEQYF. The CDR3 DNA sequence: TGTGCCAGCAGTTTATACAGGGTCGAGCAGTACTTC.

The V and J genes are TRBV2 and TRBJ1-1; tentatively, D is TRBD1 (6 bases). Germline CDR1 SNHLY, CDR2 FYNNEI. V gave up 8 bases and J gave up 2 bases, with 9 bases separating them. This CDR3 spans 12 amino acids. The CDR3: CASLQGNTEAFF. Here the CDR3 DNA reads TGTGCCAGCCTACAGGGAAACACTGAAGCTTTCTTT. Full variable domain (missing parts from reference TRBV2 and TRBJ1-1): EPEVTQTPSHQVTQMGQEVILRCVPISNHLYFYWYRQILGQKVEFLVSFYNNEISEKSEIFDDQFSVERPDGSNFTLKIRSTKLEDSAMYFCASLQGNTEAFFGQGTRLTVV.

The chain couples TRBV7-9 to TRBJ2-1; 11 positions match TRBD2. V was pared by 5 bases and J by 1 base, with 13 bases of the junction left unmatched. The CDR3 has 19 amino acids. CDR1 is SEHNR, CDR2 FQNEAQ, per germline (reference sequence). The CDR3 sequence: CASSPPGLAALRSYNEQFF. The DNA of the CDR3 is TGTGCCAGCAGCCCCCCGGGACTAGCGGCCCTCAGGTCCTACAATGAGCAGTTCTTC.

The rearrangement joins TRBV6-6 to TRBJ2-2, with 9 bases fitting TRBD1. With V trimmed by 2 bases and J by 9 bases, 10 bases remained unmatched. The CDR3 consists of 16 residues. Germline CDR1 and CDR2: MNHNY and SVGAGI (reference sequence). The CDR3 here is CASSYPRDRAIRELFF. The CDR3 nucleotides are TGTGCCAGCAGTTACCCACGGGACAGGGCCATCAGGGAGCTGTTTTTT.

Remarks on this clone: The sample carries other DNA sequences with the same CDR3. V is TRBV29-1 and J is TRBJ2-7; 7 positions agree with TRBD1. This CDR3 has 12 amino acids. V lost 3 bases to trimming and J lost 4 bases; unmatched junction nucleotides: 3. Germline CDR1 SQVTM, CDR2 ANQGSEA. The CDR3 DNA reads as TGCAGCGTTGAGACAGGGCTTTACGAGCAGTACTTC. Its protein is CSVETGLYEQYF.

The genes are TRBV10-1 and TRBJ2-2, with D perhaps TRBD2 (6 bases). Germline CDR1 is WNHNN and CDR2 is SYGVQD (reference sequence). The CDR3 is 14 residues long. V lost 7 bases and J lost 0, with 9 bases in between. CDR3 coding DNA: TGCGCCAGCAATGGAGGGGCGAACACCGGGGAGCTGTTTTTT. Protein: CASNGGANTGELFF.

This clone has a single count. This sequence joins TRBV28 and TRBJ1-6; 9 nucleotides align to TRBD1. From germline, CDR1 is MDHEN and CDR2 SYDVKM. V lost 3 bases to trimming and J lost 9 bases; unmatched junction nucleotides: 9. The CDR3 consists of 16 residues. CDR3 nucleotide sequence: TGTGCCAGCAGTTTCCAAGGACAGGGGAGGGGTTCACCCCTCCACTTT. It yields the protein CASSFQGQGRGSPLHF. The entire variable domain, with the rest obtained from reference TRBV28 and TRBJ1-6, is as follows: DVKVTQSSRYLVKRTGEKVFLECVQDMDHENMFWYRQDPGLGLRLIYFSYDVKMKEKGDIPEGYSVSREKKERFSLILESASTNQTSMYLCASSFQGQGRGSPLHFGNGTRLTVT.